This T cell receptor beta chain is from a study of blood T cell repertoires in COVID-19. The CDR3 covers 14 residues. Germline V gene data show CDR1 as SGHRS and CDR2 as YFSETQ. Trimming left V 4 bases short and J 2 bases short, with 12 bases between. TCRdb's table, derived via immunoSEQ multiplex PCR, lists solely in-frame clones and lacks some. The sample has roughly 220,000 clones, 65% to 85% seen once; the top ten hold about 7%. The chain uses TRBV5-1 and TRBJ1-2; D is ambiguous. This receptor was obtained from a woman in her 40s who had recovered from COVID-19. The sequencing input was PBMCs or T cells enriched from blood (not recorded which). The DNA for the CDR3 is TGCGCCAGCAGCCCAGATGGAGGAAACTATGGCTACACCTTC. Protein product: CASSPDGGNYGYTF.